One sample yielded the 29 T cell receptor beta chains listed below, sequenced in a study of shared clonotypes between healthy human individuals (dated by TCRdb to about 2020). Library preparation was by the immunoSEQ multiplex PCR assay. TCRdb obtained this table from immuneACCESS and retained in-frame rearrangements with V and J assigned. These tables miss some clones; where compared with another copy, unresolved V genes account for less than half of the shortfall, and the remainder is unexplained. For this sample there are about 1.1 million clones; about 72% appear just once. Jointly, the top ten make up 0.89% of the sample. The sample comprised memory CD4+ T cells from PBMCs. In the paper's terms, the cell subset or site label means: CD45RA-negative fraction. Every receptor here comes from a man between 18 and 35 years old in good health. Some clones in this sample may be carry-over from other donors' samples.

On this clone: This CDR3 is also generated by other DNA sequences in the sample. The gene calls are TRBV7-9 and TRBJ2-1; D perhaps matches TRBD2 (6 bases). V lost 0 bases, J lost 1 base, and 10 bases lay in between. The V gene's germline CDR1 is SEHNR and CDR2 FQNEAQ (reference sequence). The CDR3 spans 16 residues. The CDR3 reads CASSLALAGSYNEQFF. The CDR3 DNA reads as TGTGCCAGCAGCTTAGCGCTTGCGGGGTCCTACAATGAGCAGTTCTTC. The whole variable domain, filled in from reference TRBV7-9 and TRBJ2-1, reads DTGVSQNPRHKITKRGQNVTFRCDPISEHNRLYWYRQTLGQGPEFLTYFQNEAQLEKSRLLSDRFSAERPKGSFSTLEIQRTEQGDSAMYLCASSLALAGSYNEQFFGPGTRLTVL.

The chain employs TRBV15 and TRBJ2-5; D is tentatively TRBD1 or TRBD2 (5 bases each). Germline V lookup: CDR1 LNHNV, CDR2 YYDKDF (reference sequence). CDR3 length equals 14 residues. V was trimmed by 3 bases and J by 5 bases, leaving 13 bases between them. CDR3 DNA sequence: TGTGCCACCAGCAGGGCGCTCTGGGGGGAGACCCAGTACTTC. Residues: CATSRALWGETQYF. Filled out from reference TRBV15 and TRBJ2-5, the complete variable domain reads DAMVIQNPRYQVTQFGKPVTLSCSQTLNHNVMYWYQQKSSQAPKLLFHYYDKDFNNEADTPDNFQSRRPNTSFCFLDIRSPGLGDTAMYLCATSRALWGETQYFGPGTRLLVL.

This clone was seen more than once but under ten times. The chain combines TRBV4-1 with TRBJ2-3; D unclear. The germline V and J ends were trimmed by 4 bases and 1 base, with 12 bases remaining between them. The germline gives CDR1 MGHRA, CDR2 YSYEKL. The CDR3 spans 15 residues. The CDR3: CASSLSAARTDTQYF. The DNA for the CDR3 is TGCGCCAGCAGCCTCTCGGCGGCACGCACAGATACGCAGTATTTT.

CDR3 loop: CASSPAGTVNQPQHF. The CDR3 DNA follows: TGCGCCAGCAGCCCCGCCGGGACAGTCAATCAGCCCCAGCATTTT. The chain combines TRBV5-1 with TRBJ1-5; TRBD1 matches at 7 bases. Germline V lookup: CDR1 SGHRS, CDR2 YFSETQ. V lost 4 bases and J lost 3; bases outside the gene matches: 7. This CDR3 comprises 15 residues.

As for this clone: Other nucleotide sequences in the sample specify the same CDR3. V is TRBV5-1 and J is TRBJ1-1; D is undetermined. Germline loops: CDR1 SGHRS, CDR2 YFSETQ. There are 13 residues in the CDR3. V lost 0 bases and J 5 bases, leaving 8 bases between the germline ends. CDR3 loop: CASSLGWGTEAFF. The DNA for the CDR3 is TGCGCCAGCAGCTTGGGATGGGGAACTGAAGCTTTCTTT.

A single count supports this clone. The same CDR3 arises from other DNA sequences in this sample as well. CDR3 sequence (DNA): TGTGCCAGCAGTCTATCATCGTCTTATGGCTACACCTTC. Protein sequence: CASSLSSSYGYTF. This chain connects TRBV28 to TRBJ1-2; D uncertain. CDR3 length: 13 residues. With 5 bases removed from V and 5 bases from J, the gap between germline ends came to 12 bases. Per germline, CDR1 MDHEN and CDR2 SYDVKM.

As to this clone: Given a far larger clone just one base away, this is likely a sequencing read error. V and J are TRBV30 and TRBJ2-5, with D unclear. The last part of the DNA fits TRBJ2-7 better; the J call may be wrong. This CDR3 contains 12 residues. CDR1 GTSNPN and CDR2 SVGIG come from the germline V gene (reference sequence). CDR3 in DNA: TGTGCCTGGTCGCATGACCGCTACGAGCAGTACTTC. Translated: CAWSHDRYEQYF.

The chain joins TRBV5-6 to TRBJ2-2; D gene unclear. This CDR3 spans 14 amino acids. The germline V gene has CDR1 SGHDT and CDR2 YYEEEE. V lost 1 base and J 5 bases, leaving 9 bases between the germline ends. CDR3 sequence (DNA): TGTGCCAGCAGCTTGCGGTGGGATACCGGGGAGCTGTTTTTT. Translating gives CASSLRWDTGELFF.

V usage is TRBV5-6 and J usage is TRBJ1-1; no reliable D call. V was cut by 1 base and J by 10 bases, with 17 bases left in between. The germline gives CDR1 SGHDT, CDR2 YYEEEE. This CDR3 is built from 14 residues. The CDR3 nucleotides read TGTGCCAGCAGCTTGTTTTCCGATGGGTATGGAGCTTTCTTT. Its translation: CASSLFSDGYGAFF.

The rearrangement uses TRBV29-1 and TRBJ2-5; D gene ambiguous. Looked up from germline, CDR1 is SQVTM and CDR2 is ANQGSEA. This CDR3 has 13 amino acids. Trimming removed 1 base at V and 1 base at J, with 7 bases between. CDR3 nucleotide sequence: TGCAGCGTTGAAGGTGAGACCCAAGAGACCCAGTACTTC. Its protein is CSVEGETQETQYF.

The chain links TRBV28 to TRBJ2-3, with D uncertain. The CDR3 is made up of 15 amino acids. Trimming removed 5 bases at V and 1 base at J, with 13 bases between. Per germline, CDR1 MDHEN and CDR2 SYDVKM. CDR3 loop: CASSPLSTGTDTQYF. In DNA form, the CDR3 reads TGTGCCAGCAGTCCCCTTTCCACTGGCACAGATACGCAGTATTTT.

The V call is TRBV7-9, the J call TRBJ2-7; a weak D match, TRBD2 (5 bases). V lost 5 bases and J lost 1, with 6 bases in between. The CDR3 sequence is 12 residues long. Per germline, CDR1 SEHNR and CDR2 FQNEAQ (reference sequence). In DNA, the CDR3 is TGTGCCAGCAGCGCGGGTTCCTACGAGCAGTACTTC. Translating gives CASSAGSYEQYF. Combining the CDR3 with reference TRBV7-9 and TRBJ2-7 gives the whole variable domain DTGVSQNPRHKITKRGQNVTFRCDPISEHNRLYWYRQTLGQGPEFLTYFQNEAQLEKSRLLSDRFSAERPKGSFSTLEIQRTEQGDSAMYLCASSAGSYEQYFGPGTRLTVT.

This chain links TRBV7-2 with TRBJ1-6; no definite D call. Germline loops: CDR1 SGHTA, CDR2 FQGNSA. The CDR3 has 15 residues. Deletions cut 1 base from V and 9 bases from J, with 13 bases between. CDR3 protein: CASSLVIGYSSPLHF. Here the CDR3 DNA reads TGTGCCAGCAGCTTAGTGATCGGATACTCTTCACCCCTCCACTTT.

This clone showed up just a few times. V is TRBV7-2 and J is TRBJ2-5, with 10 positions matching TRBD2. J gave up 5 bases and V 5 bases, and 11 bases lay outside the gene matches. There are 16 residues in the CDR3. CDR1 is SGHTA, CDR2 FQGNSA, per germline. The CDR3 DNA sequence: TGTGCCAGCAGCGGGTGGCTAGCGGGAGAATCGGAGACCCAGTACTTC. Protein: CASSGWLAGESETQYF.

Note on this clone: This likely reflects a read error, since a far larger clone is one base away. In nucleotides, the CDR3 is TGTGCCAGCAGCATCTCGACTAGCGGGAGCTACAATGAGCAGTTCTTC. It specifies CASSISTSGSYNEQFF. The chain uses TRBV4-2 and TRBJ2-1; 12 bases align to TRBD2. Germline V lookup: CDR1 LGHNA, CDR2 YNFKEQ. The CDR3 has 16 residues. V gave up 5 bases and J gave up 3 bases; unmatched junction bases: 5.

The table lists this clone with a count of one. This sequence may be a read error, since a much larger clone differs from it by one base. This rearrangement joins TRBV25-1 to TRBJ1-1; 8 nucleotides line up with TRBD1. The CDR3 contains 14 residues. Looked up from germline, CDR1 is MGHDK and CDR2 is SYGVNS. The CDR3: CANSRDRWATEAFF. DNA of the CDR3: TGTGCCAACAGTAGGGACAGGTGGGCCACTGAAGCTTTCTTT.

V is TRBV7-9 and J is TRBJ2-5, with 10 bases identical to TRBD2. The V gene's germline CDR1 is SEHNR and CDR2 FQNEAQ (reference sequence). CDR3 length: 16 amino acids. The ends lost 6 bases at V and 4 bases at J; junction bases unmatched: 11. The chain's CDR3 is CASSLAGEIYGETQYF. In nucleotides, the CDR3 is TGTGCCAGCAGTCTAGCGGGAGAAATATATGGAGAGACCCAGTACTTC.

This clone was seen at least ten times. V gene TRBV28 combines with J gene TRBJ1-1; 7 nucleotides line up with TRBD1. Per the germline V gene, CDR1 is MDHEN and CDR2 is SYDVKM. V dropped 5 bases and J dropped 6; count of bases not matched to a gene: 12. This CDR3 comprises 15 residues. The CDR3 sequence: CASSPPQTGIAEAFF. The CDR3 coding sequence is TGTGCCAGCAGTCCCCCCCAGACAGGGATTGCTGAAGCTTTCTTT.

Regarding this clone: It differs at one base from a far larger clone, so likely a read error. Different DNA sequences within this sample yield the same CDR3. V usage is TRBV7-2 and J usage is TRBJ1-2; D remains ambiguous. CDR1 SGHTA and CDR2 FQGNSA come from the germline V gene. The CDR3 runs to 12 residues. V gave up 0 bases and J gave up 7 bases, with 6 bases separating them. CDR3 DNA sequence: TGTGCCAGCAGCTTAGCGGGCCTTGGCTACACCTTC. Its translation: CASSLAGLGYTF.

There are many counts of this clone. The V gene is TRBV7-9, the J gene TRBJ2-3; unclear D gene. V was shortened by 0 bases and J by 6 bases, with 13 bases between the two germline ends. CDR3 size: 15 residues. Germline loops: CDR1 SEHNR, CDR2 FQNEAQ (reference sequence). DNA of the CDR3: TGTGCCAGCAGCTTAGCGTTGTCCCAGTCGGATACGCAGTATTTT. Encoded protein: CASSLALSQSDTQYF.

This clone was counted between two and nine times. The chain couples TRBV5-5 to TRBJ1-2; TRBD1 agrees at 11 bases. Germline V gives CDR1 SGHKS, CDR2 YYEKEE (reference sequence). The CDR3 sequence is 14 residues long. The J segment lost 4 bases and the V segment lost 4 bases, leaving 3 bases of the junction unmatched. CDR3 in amino acids: CASSPGTGGYGYTF. The CDR3 DNA reads TGTGCCAGCAGCCCCGGGACAGGGGGCTATGGCTACACCTTC.

The V and J genes are TRBV10-3 and TRBJ1-5; D is unclear. The CDR3 length is 12 residues. Germline values: CDR1 ENHRY, CDR2 SYGVKD. V dropped 10 bases and J dropped 0 bases, with 7 bases sitting between them. The CDR3 DNA is TGTGCCACCGGGTATAGCAATCAGCCCCAGCATTTT. This translates into CATGYSNQPQHF.

This clone has only one observation. CDR3 sequence: CASSSWGQNHQPQHF. The CDR3 coding sequence is TGTGCCAGCAGCTCTTGGGGCCAGAACCATCAGCCCCAGCATTTT. The chain combines TRBV5-8 with TRBJ1-5, with D perhaps matching TRBD1 (5 bases). V was trimmed by 3 bases and J by 5 bases, leaving 15 bases between them. Looked up from germline, CDR1 is SGHTS and CDR2 is YDEGEE. The CDR3 runs 15 residues.

The CDR3 nucleotides are TGTGCCTGGAGGGGGGGACGGACAAAACTGTTTTTT. It specifies CAWRGGRTKLFF. The chain employs TRBV30 and TRBJ1-4; D is perhaps TRBD1 (5 bases). V was trimmed by 3 bases and J by 10 bases, leaving 12 bases between them. This CDR3 has 12 residues. Germline CDR1 is GTSNPN and CDR2 is SVGIG (reference sequence).

J is TRBJ1-2 and V is TRBV6-1; D is unresolved. Germline values: CDR1 MNHNS, CDR2 SASEGT. V shed 3 bases and J shed 8 bases, with 16 bases lying between them. This CDR3 has 14 amino acids. Written as DNA, the CDR3 is TGTGCCAGCAGTGATGTGGGGAGACTGGAAGGCTACACCTTC. This gives the protein CASSDVGRLEGYTF.

The chain joins TRBV5-4 to TRBJ2-7, with TRBD1 matching over 7 bases. The trim removed 4 bases at V and 7 bases at J, leaving 11 bases unmatched. Germline V gives CDR1 SGHNT, CDR2 YYREEE (reference sequence). The CDR3 is 14 amino acids. The CDR3 nucleotides are TGTGCCAGCAGCATGGATCCTAACAGGGGTGAGCAGTACTTC. It codes for CASSMDPNRGEQYF. The full variable domain, its missing parts supplied by reference TRBV5-4 and TRBJ2-7, is ETGVTQSPTHLIKTRGQQVTLRCSSQSGHNTVSWYQQALGQGPQFIFQYYREEENGRGNFPPRFSGLQFPNYSSELNVNALELDDSALYLCASSMDPNRGEQYFGPGTRLTVT.

As concerns this clone: A read error is possible here, since a much larger clone lies one base away. The CDR3 protein is CASRKTSGTYNEQFF. The CDR3 bases are TGTGCCAGCAGGAAGACTAGCGGGACCTACAATGAGCAGTTCTTC. This chain links TRBV2 with TRBJ2-1; 11 bases are shared with TRBD2. J lost 2 bases, V lost 6 bases, and 3 bases had no gene match. The CDR3 has 15 residues. The germline V gene has CDR1 SNHLY and CDR2 FYNNEI.

This clone has a handful of counts. V and J are TRBV5-4 and TRBJ2-7, with TRBD1 identical over 8 bases. V was pared by 4 bases and J by 0 bases, with 6 bases of the junction left unmatched. This CDR3 is built from 15 residues. Germline V gene sequence: CDR1 SGHNT, CDR2 YYREEE (reference sequence). CDR3 bases: TGTGCCAGCAGCCCCTCCGGGACAGGCTCCTACGAGCAGTACTTC. The encoded protein is CASSPSGTGSYEQYF. Complete variable domain (other parts from reference TRBV5-4 and TRBJ2-7): ETGVTQSPTHLIKTRGQQVTLRCSSQSGHNTVSWYQQALGQGPQFIFQYYREEENGRGNFPPRFSGLQFPNYSSELNVNALELDDSALYLCASSPSGTGSYEQYFGPGTRLTVT.

At least ten counts were recorded for this clone. This chain uses TRBV9 with TRBJ1-2; TRBD1 aligns across 7 bases. Germline assignment: CDR1 SGDLS and CDR2 YYNGEE. This CDR3 spans 19 amino acids. Losses at the gene ends were 2 bases for V and 3 bases for J; bases not matched to a gene: 19. DNA of the CDR3: TGTGCCAGCAGCGTTCCGACAGGGTCCACATTAAGGTCCTACTATGGCTACACCTTC. The encoded protein is CASSVPTGSTLRSYYGYTF.